This TCR beta chain was recovered during a study of blood T cell repertoires in COVID-19. This CDR3 contains 14 residues. Trimming at V came to 6 bases and at J to 3 bases, leaving 7 bases not matched to a gene. Germline CDR1 and CDR2: SNHLY and FYNNEI. This clone was found once. Profiling relied on immunoSEQ multiplex PCR, and the TCRdb table lists in-frame clones only, not all of them. The table lists approximately 240,000 clones, 84% of them singletons. What was sequenced was peripheral blood. This receptor was obtained from a woman aged 60-70 years who had recovered from COVID-19. The rearrangement uses TRBV2 and TRBJ1-1, with TRBD1 matching over 7 bases. CDR3 region: CASSSTGLDTEAFF. DNA of the CDR3: TGTGCCAGCAGCTCGACAGGGTTGGACACTGAAGCTTTCTTT.